This TCR beta chain was observed in a study of cytomegalovirus exposure and HLA in healthy donors. As for this clone: Its antigen remains unknown.

CDR3 length: 18 amino acids. V lost 0 bases to trimming and J lost 3 bases, with 17 bases between them. Germline values: CDR1 LGHNA, CDR2 YSLEER. The PCR contained 60 Vbeta and 13 Jbeta primers. Produced via immunoSEQ multiplex PCR; TCRdb's table is partial and in-frame only. The sample has some 110,000 clones; around 80% are singletons. Study results and caveats: In a later analysis, approximately 15,000 TCR beta sequences were associated with HLA alleles at 0.05 false discovery rate. Later work showed greater clonal expansion in HLA-associated TCR beta chains than in equally common others. A few chains tied to CMV proved CMV antigen-specific in vitro.

This clonotype originated in a male donor in good health and CMV-seronegative. V gene TRBV4-3 combines with J gene TRBJ2-2; a possible D gene is TRBD2 (6 bases). The sequencing sample was made of PBMCs. Here the CDR3 DNA reads TGCGCCAGCAGCCAAGATTTGAGTCGGGAGAGGGACACCGGGGAGCTGTTTTTT. It yields the protein CASSQDLSRERDTGELFF.